These 17 T cell receptor beta chains share one sample of origin, sequenced in a study of CD8 T cells in ankylosing spondylitis. Study-wide results and limits: A TCR beta motif made of fewer than ten highly homologous variants seemed typical of ankylosing spondylitis blood.

TCRdb ran MiXCR on the 5' RACE reads and lists one entry per CDR3 protein. The sample comprises 450,000 to 550,000 distinct CDR3 sequences, about 5.2% of which are singletons, and under 4.5% rests with the top ten. These receptors' targets are unknown. The sample comprised blood, either unsorted or a sorted T cell fraction (not recorded which). The origin of the receptors is a male donor with ankylosing spondylitis.

This clonotype was found many times. The chain employs TRBV20-1 and TRBJ2-1; D tentatively reads TRBD1 or TRBD2 (5 bases each). Germline V gives CDR1 DFQATT, CDR2 SNEGSKA (reference sequence). Trimming removed 7 bases from V and 8 bases from J, with 15 bases in between. This CDR3 has 12 amino acids. In DNA, the CDR3 is TGCAGTGGGAGTGAGGGGATCGATGAGCAGTTCTTC. This gives the protein CSGSEGIDEQFF.

This clonotype appeared many times. The V gene is TRBV6-2 or TRBV6-3, the J gene TRBJ2-1; 9 nucleotides align to TRBD1. Trimming removed 5 bases from V and 9 bases from J; junction bases left unmatched: 23. Per germline, CDR1 MNHEY and CDR2 SVGEGT. The CDR3 totals 19 residues. The CDR3 protein is CASSAATVLRDRDFGEQFF. The CDR3 bases are TGTGCCAGCAGTGCAGCTACGGTCCTCCGGGACAGGGATTTTGGTGAGCAGTTCTTC.

This clonotype showed up many times. This chain joins TRBV7-9 and TRBJ1-4; no clear D. Germline values: CDR1 SEHNR, CDR2 FQNEAQ (reference sequence). The CDR3 covers 14 residues. V was shortened by 6 bases and J by 4 bases, with 12 bases between the two germline ends. CDR3 nucleotide sequence: TGTGCCAGCAGTAAGGGTGGGAGTAATGAAAAACTGTTTTTT. Its protein is CASSKGGSNEKLFF. Supplemented by reference TRBV7-9 and TRBJ1-4, the full variable domain reads DTGVSQNPRHKITKRGQNVTFRCDPISEHNRLYWYRQTLGQGPEFLTYFQNEAQLEKSRLLSDRFSAERPKGSFSTLEIQRTEQGDSAMYLCASSKGGSNEKLFFGSGTQLSVL.

At least ten counts were recorded for this clonotype. This chain links TRBV5-1 with TRBJ2-7, with D perhaps TRBD1 or TRBD2 (5 bases each). The CDR3 is made up of 12 amino acids. Between the trimmed V and J ends, which lost 6 bases and 3 bases, there was a span of 10 bases. Per the germline V gene, CDR1 is SGHRS and CDR2 is YFSETQ. The CDR3 DNA is TGCGCCAGCACAGGGAGCGGCTACGAGCAGTACTTC. As protein: CASTGSGYEQYF.

This clonotype appeared many times. The chain carries TRBV7-9 and TRBJ2-5; D is unclear. The CDR3 has 13 amino acids. Germline-derived CDR1 and CDR2 are SEHNR and FQNEAQ (reference sequence). V was pared by 4 bases and J by 5 bases, with 11 bases between. The CDR3 loop is CASSSGSGETQYF. The CDR3 nucleotides read TGTGCCAGCAGCTCGGGCAGTGGGGAGACCCAGTACTTC.

This chain links TRBV29-1 with TRBJ2-7, with 7 nucleotides matching TRBD1. Germline V gene data show CDR1 as SQVTM and CDR2 as ANQGSEA. The J segment lost 6 bases and the V segment lost 0 bases, leaving 5 bases of the junction unmatched. CDR3 size: 13 residues. CDR3 protein: CSVEDGQASEQYF. The CDR3 DNA reads as TGCAGCGTTGAAGATGGACAGGCAAGCGAGCAGTACTTC.

Of note for this clonotype: It may be a read error: a sequence one base away is much more abundant. The J gene is TRBJ1-1, the V gene TRBV7-3; no clear D gene. Looked up from germline, CDR1 is SGHTA and CDR2 is FQGTGA. V was cut by 2 bases and J by 5 bases, with 9 bases left in between. This CDR3 contains 13 residues. This CDR3 is CASSLWVSTEAFF. The CDR3 coding sequence is TGTGCCAGCAGCTTATGGGTATCTACTGAAGCTTTCTTT.

This clonotype was seen at least ten times. DNA of the CDR3: TGTGCCAGCAGCTTGGGGACAGGGACCTTGAACACTGAAGCTTTCTTT. This encodes CASSLGTGTLNTEAFF. This chain connects TRBV5-5 to TRBJ1-1; 8 bases are shared with TRBD1. CDR1 is SGHKS, CDR2 YYEKEE, per germline (reference sequence). Germline trimming cut 0 bases from V and 0 bases from J; bases unmatched to any gene: 4. The CDR3 has 16 amino acids.

This clonotype was seen repeatedly, ten times or more. The rearrangement links TRBV10-3 to TRBJ2-2; 10 bases are shared with TRBD2. The trim removed 4 bases at V and 5 bases at J, leaving 10 bases unmatched. This CDR3 comprises 17 residues. Germline V gene data show CDR1 as ENHRY and CDR2 as SYGVKD. This chain's CDR3 is CAISVSGRAAETGELFF. The CDR3 DNA reads TGTGCCATCAGTGTCAGCGGGAGGGCCGCGGAGACCGGGGAGCTGTTTTTT.

This clonotype showed up many times. J is TRBJ2-5 and V is TRBV12-3 or TRBV12-4; tentative D call: TRBD2 (6 bases). The CDR3 runs 13 residues. V lost 5 bases to trimming and J lost 5 bases, with 12 bases between them. CDR3 DNA: TGTGCCAGCAGTATTGGGACTCTGGAGACCCAGTACTTC. This translates into CASSIGTLETQYF.

This clonotype occurred many times. The genes are TRBV6-1 and TRBJ1-1, with unresolved D. Germline CDR1 is MNHNS and CDR2 is SASEGT. The CDR3 contains 14 residues. Trimming took off 10 bases at V and 0 bases at J, with 15 bases between the two ends. CDR3 protein: CATREDGMNTEAFF. Written as DNA, the CDR3 is TGTGCCACGCGAGAGGACGGGATGAACACTGAAGCTTTCTTT.

This clonotype showed up many times. This chain connects TRBV15 to TRBJ2-2; D is unresolved. The V gene lost 0 bases and the J gene lost 4 bases, with 9 bases spanning the gap. CDR1 is LNHNV and CDR2 is YYDKDF in the germline V gene (reference sequence). This CDR3 contains 15 residues. The CDR3 sequence: CATSREGPSTGELFF. The CDR3 nucleotides read TGTGCCACCAGCAGAGAAGGACCGAGCACCGGGGAGCTGTTTTTT.

This clonotype was counted ten times or more. The chain links TRBV28 to TRBJ1-2; 9 nucleotides match TRBD1. CDR3 length: 14 amino acids. Germline CDR1 and CDR2: MDHEN and SYDVKM. V gave up 7 bases and J gave up 4 bases; unmatched junction bases: 7. The CDR3 DNA reads TGTGCCAGCACCCTACAGGGGGCGGGCTATGGCTACACCTTC. This gives the protein CASTLQGAGYGYTF.

There are many counts of this clonotype. V and J are TRBV20-1 and TRBJ1-2, with TRBD1 identical over 7 bases. J was trimmed by 0 bases and V by 1 base; bases with no gene match: 5. From germline, CDR1 is DFQATT and CDR2 SNEGSKA (reference sequence). CDR3 length: 15 amino acids. The CDR3 loop reads CSARGQQGSNYGYTF. As DNA, the CDR3 is TGCAGTGCTAGAGGACAACAGGGGTCTAACTATGGCTACACCTTC.

This clonotype was seen many times. This chain links TRBV28 with TRBJ1-5; D gene unclear. Germline V lookup: CDR1 MDHEN, CDR2 SYDVKM. CDR3 length equals 14 residues. The V and J ends lost 7 bases and 3 bases respectively, with 13 bases between them. The CDR3 nucleotides are TGTGCCAGCACCCCGTTCCGGGACAATCAGCCCCAGCATTTT. Translated: CASTPFRDNQPQHF.

This clonotype was observed at least ten times. The chain couples TRBV15 to TRBJ1-1; 8 nucleotides line up with TRBD1. The CDR3 runs 15 residues. Trimming removed 0 bases from V and 5 bases from J; junction bases left unmatched: 5. Per the germline V gene, CDR1 is LNHNV and CDR2 is YYDKDF (reference sequence). The CDR3 protein is CATSRDLQGGTEAFF. Here the CDR3 DNA reads TGTGCCACCAGCAGAGATTTACAGGGGGGGACTGAAGCTTTCTTT. Using reference TRBV15 and TRBJ1-1 for the parts outside the CDR3, the full variable domain is DAMVIQNPRYQVTQFGKPVTLSCSQTLNHNVMYWYQQKSSQAPKLLFHYYDKDFNNEADTPDNFQSRRPNTSFCFLDIRSPGLGDTAMYLCATSRDLQGGTEAFFGQGTRLTVV.

This clonotype occurred many times. This chain connects TRBV6-5 to TRBJ2-2, with TRBD2 matching 8 bases. With V trimmed by 4 bases and J by 5 bases, 3 bases remained unmatched. The germline CDR1 and CDR2 sequences are MNHEY and SVGAGI. This CDR3 region has 14 residues. This chain's CDR3 is CASSWERETGELFF. The CDR3 DNA is TGTGCCAGCAGTTGGGAGCGGGAGACCGGGGAGCTGTTTTTT.